This T cell receptor beta chain is from a study of OX40 agonist ivuxolimab in advanced cancers. The study in broad terms: Ivuxolimab was an agonistic, fully human IgG2 monoclonal antibody directed against OX40 (CD134), a costimulatory receptor. Intravenous ivuxolimab was administered to patients every 2 weeks at six dose levels: 0.01, 0.1, 0.3, 1.5, 3 and 10 mg/kg. Of the 50 to 55 patients in dose escalation, about 20 had hepatocellular carcinoma, some 15 had melanoma, 9 had renal cell carcinoma and 9 had head and neck cancer. In the dose-escalation cohort, 82.7% of patients were male, and the mean age was around 60 years, with a range of about 23 to 85. Patients were allowed to have had prior anti-PD-1, anti-PD-L1 or anti-CTLA-4 therapy, and around 40% of the dose-escalation patients had previously received checkpoint inhibitors. Partial responses occurred in three dose-escalation patients, of whom one had hepatocellular carcinoma and two had cutaneous melanoma. Peripheral TCRbeta sequencing aimed to test whether ivuxolimab altered TCR sequence diversity and caused clonal T-cell expansion. The paper covers the monotherapy dose-escalation part of the phase I ivuxolimab trial, which included N of about 50 patients. What the study reported, not specific to this receptor: Low levels of normalized T-cell clonal expansion were also shown by some nonresponding patients. Which antigens the clonally expanded peripheral T cells were specific for was not determined. In the 0.1-3.0 mg/kg groups, partial responders were among the patients with the lowest normalized peripheral clonal expansion, particularly in CD8+ T cells. After ivuxolimab, more expanded clones were found on average in CD8+ T cells than in CD4+ T cells. At doses from 0.1 to 3.0 mg/kg, clonal expansion was seen in both CD4+ and CD8+ blood T cells between baseline and week 6.

Patients with a history of autoimmune disease or receiving systemic immunosuppression were excluded from the trial. Peripheral blood for TCR sequencing was collected from all dose cohorts at baseline, on cycle 4 day 1, and on cycle 7 day 1. The samples were drawn from a first-in-human, open-label, multicenter phase I dose-escalation trial of ivuxolimab. Adults with locally advanced or metastatic melanoma, renal cell carcinoma, hepatocellular carcinoma or head and neck squamous cell carcinoma were enrolled in the trial. CD4+ and CD8+ T cells were sorted separately from peripheral blood before TCR sequencing. Note on this clone: Its antigen has not been determined. There are no base qualities to consult, and no much larger clone falls within one base.

For CDR1 and CDR2, the germline V gene (reference sequence) lists GTSNPN and SVGIG. CDR3 length: 13 amino acids, cysteine to phenylalanine. Only the CDR3 DNA stays, 39 bases, in frame from base 1. V drops 1 base and J drops 8 bases, leaving 9 bases in between. Genomic DNA was isolated from the sorted cells so that the TCRbeta CDR3 region could be sequenced. TCRbeta CDR3 regions were sequenced using the immunoSEQ Assay. TCRdb mirrors the immuneACCESS table, restricted to in-frame sequences. Some clones are absent from its copies; in checked studies, under half trace to an unresolved V gene, and the reason for the others is unknown. This sample is represented by about 80,000 clones; roughly 81% of them were singletons. Roughly 25% of the sample goes to the ten largest clones.

This clonotype originated in an adult with an advanced solid tumor such as melanoma, head and neck, liver or kidney cancer. The rearranged chain carries TRBV30 and TRBJ1-6, with TRBD1 tentatively as D gene (5 bases match). This specimen was CD4+ or CD8+ T cells sorted from blood, taken in a trial of the OX40 agonist ivuxolimab. The DNA is as follows: TGTGCCTGGAGTGGACAGTCAGATTCACCCCTCCACTTT. This sequence encodes CAWSGQSDSPLHF.